Below are 9 T cell receptor beta chains sequenced from a single sample in a study of blood T cell repertoires in COVID-19. TCRdb's table, derived via immunoSEQ multiplex PCR, lists solely in-frame clones and lacks some. The table includes approximately 250,000 clones, around 90% detected once. Sequenced sample: peripheral blood. The receptor source for this set is a man under 40 with COVID-19, enrolled during active disease.

This clone was picked up one time. The chain recombines TRBV25-1 with TRBJ1-2, with TRBD1 matching 9 bases. Per germline, CDR1 MGHDK and CDR2 SYGVNS. The V and J ends lost 8 bases and 7 bases, in that order; junction bases with no gene match: 2. The CDR3 sequence is 11 residues long. Here the CDR3 DNA reads TGTGCCAGCGGACAGGGGTCTGGCTACACCTTC. Its translation is CASGQGSGYTF.

The rearrangement links TRBV19 to TRBJ1-1, with 9 bases identical to TRBD1. Germline V gives CDR1 LNHDA, CDR2 SQIVND (reference sequence). The J segment lost 1 base and the V segment lost 6 bases, leaving 15 bases of the junction unmatched. This CDR3 is 18 amino acids long. CDR3 residues: CASSQARFRQGENTEAFF. The CDR3, as DNA: TGTGCCAGTAGCCAAGCCCGCTTTCGACAGGGGGAGAACACTGAAGCTTTCTTT.

A single count supports this clone. This chain uses TRBV5-1 with TRBJ1-3; D possibly corresponds to TRBD1 (5 bases). The V and J ends lost 5 bases and 2 bases respectively, with 17 bases between them. Per the germline V gene, CDR1 is SGHRS and CDR2 is YFSETQ. This CDR3 is 16 amino acids long. The CDR3 sequence is CASSPQGPSAGNTIYF. DNA of the CDR3: TGCGCCAGCAGTCCCCAGGGTCCCTCTGCTGGAAACACCATATATTTT.

This clone showed up just a few times. V gene TRBV14 combines with J gene TRBJ1-1, with a weak D call TRBD1 (5 bases). Between the trimmed V and J ends, which lost 3 bases and 3 bases, there was a span of 8 bases. Germline lookup yields CDR1 SGHDN and CDR2 FVKESK. The CDR3 has 13 residues. CDR3 sequence reads: CASSQQGDTEAFF. For the CDR3, the DNA is TGTGCCAGCAGCCAGCAGGGTGACACTGAAGCTTTCTTT.

The V gene is TRBV5-4, the J gene TRBJ2-7, with TRBD1 matching over 9 bases. Per germline, CDR1 SGHNT and CDR2 YYREEE (reference sequence). J lost 4 bases, V lost 3 bases, and 8 bases had no gene match. The CDR3 covers 15 residues. CDR3 loop: CASSYGQGREYEQYF. The CDR3 nucleotides are TGTGCCAGCAGCTACGGACAGGGGCGCGAATACGAGCAGTACTTC.

CDR3 sequence reads: CASSRGGAGTQYF. CDR3 nucleotides: TGTGCCAGCAGCCGCGGGGGGGCCGGTACGCAGTATTTT. This chain uses TRBV11-2 with TRBJ2-3, with 9 bases identical to TRBD2. Germline CDR1 SGHAT, CDR2 FQNNGV. The CDR3 is made up of 13 amino acids. With 5 bases clipped from V and 8 bases from J, the junction kept 5 bases outside the gene matches.

The chain uses TRBV11-2 and TRBJ2-7, with 7 bases fitting TRBD1. From germline, CDR1 is SGHAT and CDR2 FQNNGV. The CDR3 is made up of 14 amino acids. The V and J ends lost 6 bases and 3 bases, in that order; junction bases with no gene match: 8. This CDR3 is CASSADRVGYEQYF. The CDR3 nucleotides are TGTGCCAGCAGTGCAGACAGGGTGGGCTACGAGCAGTACTTC.

This clone was counted a single time. V is TRBV6-4 and J is TRBJ1-6, with D possibly matching TRBD1 (5 bases). Trimming took 5 bases from V and 5 from J, leaving 13 bases between them. Germline V lookup: CDR1 MRHNA, CDR2 SNTAGT. The length of the CDR3 is 15 residues. As DNA, the CDR3 is TGTGCCAGCAGTCTCGACAGCCTTAATAATTCACCCCTCCACTTT. Its protein is CASSLDSLNNSPLHF.

V gene TRBV5-6 combines with J gene TRBJ2-2, with a tentative D call TRBD1 (8 bases). Per the germline V gene, CDR1 is SGHDT and CDR2 is YYEEEE. The CDR3 extends over 16 amino acids. V lost 3 bases, J lost 5 bases, and 17 bases lay in between. The CDR3 here is CASSSAGTGGTGELFF. In DNA, the CDR3 is TGTGCCAGCAGCTCAGCGGGGACAGGAGGAACCGGGGAGCTGTTTTTT.